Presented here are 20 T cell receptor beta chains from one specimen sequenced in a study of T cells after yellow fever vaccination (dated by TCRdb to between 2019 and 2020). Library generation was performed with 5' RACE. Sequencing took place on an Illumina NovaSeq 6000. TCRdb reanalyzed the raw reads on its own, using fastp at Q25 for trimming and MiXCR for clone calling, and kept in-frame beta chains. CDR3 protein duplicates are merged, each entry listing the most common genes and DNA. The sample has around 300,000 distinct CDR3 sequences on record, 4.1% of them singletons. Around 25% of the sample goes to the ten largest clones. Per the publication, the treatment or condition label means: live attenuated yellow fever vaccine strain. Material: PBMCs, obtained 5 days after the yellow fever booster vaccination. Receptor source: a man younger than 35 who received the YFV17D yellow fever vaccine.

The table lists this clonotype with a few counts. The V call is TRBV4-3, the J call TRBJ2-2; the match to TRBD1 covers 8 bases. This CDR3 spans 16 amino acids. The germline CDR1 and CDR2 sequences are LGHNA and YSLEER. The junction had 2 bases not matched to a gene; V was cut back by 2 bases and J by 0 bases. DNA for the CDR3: TGCGCCAGCAGCCAATCAGGGGGCACGAACACCGGGGAGCTGTTTTTT. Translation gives CASSQSGGTNTGELFF.

The CDR3 DNA reads as TGCGCCAGCAGCTGGTCCTTGACAGGAGGGGAGACCCAGTACTTC. It codes for CASSWSLTGGETQYF. The chain joins TRBV5-1 to TRBJ2-5, with D tentatively TRBD1 or TRBD2 (6 bases each). The length of the CDR3 is 15 residues. CDR1 is SGHRS and CDR2 is YFSETQ in the germline V gene. The V end lost 3 bases, the J end lost 5 bases, and 17 bases lay between the germline ends.

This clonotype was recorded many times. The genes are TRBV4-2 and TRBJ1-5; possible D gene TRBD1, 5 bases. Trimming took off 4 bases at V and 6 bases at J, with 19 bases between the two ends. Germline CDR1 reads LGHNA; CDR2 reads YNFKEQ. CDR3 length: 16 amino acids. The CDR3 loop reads CASSLAFQGSGQPQHF. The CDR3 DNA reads TGTGCCAGCAGCCTGGCTTTCCAGGGATCAGGTCAGCCCCAGCATTTT.

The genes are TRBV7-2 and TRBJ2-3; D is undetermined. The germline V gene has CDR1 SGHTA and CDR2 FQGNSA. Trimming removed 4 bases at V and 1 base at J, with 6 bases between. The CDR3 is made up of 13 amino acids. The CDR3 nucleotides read TGTGCCAGCAGCTCCAGACGCACAGATACGCAGTATTTT. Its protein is CASSSRRTDTQYF.

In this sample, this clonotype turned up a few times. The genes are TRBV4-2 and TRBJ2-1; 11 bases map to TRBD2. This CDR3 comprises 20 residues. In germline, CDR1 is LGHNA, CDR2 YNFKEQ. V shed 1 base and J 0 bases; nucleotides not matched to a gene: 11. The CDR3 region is CASSQVMASGGLSSYNEQFF. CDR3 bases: TGTGCCAGCAGCCAAGTAATGGCTAGCGGGGGGCTGAGCTCCTACAATGAGCAGTTCTTC.

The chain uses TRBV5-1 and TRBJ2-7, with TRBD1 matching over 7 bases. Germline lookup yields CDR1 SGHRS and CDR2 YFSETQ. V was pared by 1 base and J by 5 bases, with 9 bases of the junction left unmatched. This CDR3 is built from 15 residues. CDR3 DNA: TGCGCCAGCAGCTTGATAAGGGGGCAGGTAGACGAGCAGTACTTC. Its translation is CASSLIRGQVDEQYF.

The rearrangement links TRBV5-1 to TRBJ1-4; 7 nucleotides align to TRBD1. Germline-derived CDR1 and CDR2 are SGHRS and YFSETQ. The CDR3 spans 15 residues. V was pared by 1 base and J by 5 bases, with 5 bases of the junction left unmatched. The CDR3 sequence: CASSLLGQYNEKLFF. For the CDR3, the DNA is TGCGCCAGCAGCTTGTTGGGACAGTACAATGAAAAACTGTTTTTT.

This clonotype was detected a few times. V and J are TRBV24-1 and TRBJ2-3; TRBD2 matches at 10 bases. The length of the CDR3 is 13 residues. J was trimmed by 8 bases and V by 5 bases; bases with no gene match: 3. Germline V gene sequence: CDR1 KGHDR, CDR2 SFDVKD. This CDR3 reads CATSVLAGATQYF. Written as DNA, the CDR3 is TGTGCCACCAGTGTTCTAGCGGGGGCTACGCAGTATTTT.

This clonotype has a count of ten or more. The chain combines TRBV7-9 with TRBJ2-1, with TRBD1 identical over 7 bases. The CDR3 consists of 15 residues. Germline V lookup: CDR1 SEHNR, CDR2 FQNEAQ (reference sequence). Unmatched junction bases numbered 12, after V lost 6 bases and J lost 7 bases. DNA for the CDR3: TGTGCCAGCAGGAGTATTGGGACAGCGAGTAATGAGCAGTTCTTC. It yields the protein CASRSIGTASNEQFF.

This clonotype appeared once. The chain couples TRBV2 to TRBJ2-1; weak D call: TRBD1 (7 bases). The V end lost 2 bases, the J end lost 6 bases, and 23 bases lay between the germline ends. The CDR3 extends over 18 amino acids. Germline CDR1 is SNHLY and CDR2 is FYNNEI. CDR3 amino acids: CASSESAFGTAGSNEQFF. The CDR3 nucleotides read TGTGCCAGCAGTGAATCCGCGTTTGGGACAGCGGGCTCCAATGAGCAGTTCTTC. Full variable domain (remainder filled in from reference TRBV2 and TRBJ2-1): EPEVTQTPSHQVTQMGQEVILRCVPISNHLYFYWYRQILGQKVEFLVSFYNNEISEKSEIFDDQFSVERPDGSNFTLKIRSTKLEDSAMYFCASSESAFGTAGSNEQFFGPGTRLTVL.

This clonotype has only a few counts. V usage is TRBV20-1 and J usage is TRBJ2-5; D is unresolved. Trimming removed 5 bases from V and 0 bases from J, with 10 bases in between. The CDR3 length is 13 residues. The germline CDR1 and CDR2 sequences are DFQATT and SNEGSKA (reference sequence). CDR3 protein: CSAHRTDQETQYF. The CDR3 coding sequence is TGCAGTGCTCACAGAACGGACCAAGAGACCCAGTACTTC.

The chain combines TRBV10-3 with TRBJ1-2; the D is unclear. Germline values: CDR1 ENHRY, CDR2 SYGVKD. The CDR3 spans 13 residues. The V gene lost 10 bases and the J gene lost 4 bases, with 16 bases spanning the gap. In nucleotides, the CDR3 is TGTGCCACCGCCGCGGGGAGCATCTATGGCTACACCTTC. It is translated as CATAAGSIYGYTF.

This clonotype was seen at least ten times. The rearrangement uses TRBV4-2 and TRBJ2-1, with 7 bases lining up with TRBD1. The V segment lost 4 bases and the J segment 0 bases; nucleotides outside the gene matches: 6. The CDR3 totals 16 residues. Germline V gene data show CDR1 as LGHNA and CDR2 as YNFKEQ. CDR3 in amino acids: CASSRTTGASYNEQFF. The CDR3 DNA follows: TGTGCCAGCAGCCGAACCACAGGGGCCTCCTACAATGAGCAGTTCTTC.

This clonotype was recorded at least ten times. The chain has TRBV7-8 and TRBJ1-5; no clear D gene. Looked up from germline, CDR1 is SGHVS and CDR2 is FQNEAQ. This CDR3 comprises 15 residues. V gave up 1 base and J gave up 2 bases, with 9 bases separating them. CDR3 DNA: TGTGCCAGCAGCTTAGGGGCAGTCCGCAATCAGCCCCAGCATTTT. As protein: CASSLGAVRNQPQHF. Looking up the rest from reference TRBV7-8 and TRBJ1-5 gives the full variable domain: GAGVSQSPRYKVAKRGQDVALRCDPISGHVSLFWYQQALGQGPEFLTYFQNEAQLDKSGLPSDRFFAERPEGSVSTLKIQRTQQEDSAVYLCASSLGAVRNQPQHFGDGTRLSIL.

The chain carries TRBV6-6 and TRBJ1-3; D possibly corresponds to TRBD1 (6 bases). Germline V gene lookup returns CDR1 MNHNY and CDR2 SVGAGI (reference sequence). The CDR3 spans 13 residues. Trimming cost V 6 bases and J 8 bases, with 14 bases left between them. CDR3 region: CASSNDRRDTIYF. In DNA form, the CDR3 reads TGTGCCAGCAGCAATGACAGGCGTGACACCATATATTTT.

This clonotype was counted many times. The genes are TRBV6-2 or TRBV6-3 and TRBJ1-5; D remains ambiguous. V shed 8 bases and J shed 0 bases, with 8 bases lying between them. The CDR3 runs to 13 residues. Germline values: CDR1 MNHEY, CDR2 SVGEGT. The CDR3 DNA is TGTGCCAGCGAGGAATATAGCAATCAGCCCCAGCATTTT. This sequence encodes CASEEYSNQPQHF.

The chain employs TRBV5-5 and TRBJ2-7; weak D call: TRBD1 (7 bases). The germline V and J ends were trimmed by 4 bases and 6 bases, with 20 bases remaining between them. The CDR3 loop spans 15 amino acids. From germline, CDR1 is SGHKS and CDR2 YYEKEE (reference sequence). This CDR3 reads CASSRAPGGRTEQYV. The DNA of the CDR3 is TGTGCCAGCAGCAGAGCTCCAGGGGGGCGGACCGAGCAGTACGTC.

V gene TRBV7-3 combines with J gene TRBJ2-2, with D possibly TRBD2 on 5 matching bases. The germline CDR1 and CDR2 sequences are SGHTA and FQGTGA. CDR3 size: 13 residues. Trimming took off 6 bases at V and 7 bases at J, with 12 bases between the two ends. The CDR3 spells CASSLGRDGELFF. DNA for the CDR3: TGTGCCAGCAGTCTGGGGAGAGACGGGGAGCTGTTTTTT.

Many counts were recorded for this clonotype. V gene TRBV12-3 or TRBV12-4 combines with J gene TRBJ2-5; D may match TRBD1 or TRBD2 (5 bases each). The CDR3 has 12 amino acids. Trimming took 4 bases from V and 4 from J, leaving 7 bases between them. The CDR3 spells CASSWGRETQYF. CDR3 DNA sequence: TGTGCCAGCAGTTGGGGGAGAGAGACCCAGTACTTC.

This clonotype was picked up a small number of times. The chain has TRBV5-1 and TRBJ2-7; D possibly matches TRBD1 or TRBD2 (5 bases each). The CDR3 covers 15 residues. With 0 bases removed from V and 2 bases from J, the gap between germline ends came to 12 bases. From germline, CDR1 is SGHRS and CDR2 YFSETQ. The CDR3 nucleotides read TGCGCCAGCAGCTTGGAAGGGACGGCCCCCTACGAGCAGTACGTC. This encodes CASSLEGTAPYEQYV.